One sample yielded the 3 T cell receptor beta chains listed below, sequenced in a study of response to subunit inactivated influenza vaccine. TCRdb recomputed calls from the RT-PCR reads with MiXCR, one row per CDR3 protein. Among over 800,000 distinct CDR3 sequences listed, about 20% were seen once. The sequencing here drew on PBMCs from blood, taken approximately 5 days after vaccination. These receptors were taken from a man aged 45-65 years who received an inactivated influenza vaccine.

The table lists this clonotype with a count of one. The rearrangement joins TRBV4-3 to TRBJ2-6; a possible D gene is TRBD1 (5 bases). V lost 1 base, J lost 0 bases, and 10 bases lay in between. Per germline, CDR1 LGHNA and CDR2 YSLEER. The length of the CDR3 is 17 residues. The DNA of the CDR3 is TGCGCCAGCAGCCAAGGGGGCATTTCCTCTGGGGCCAACGTCCTGACTTTC. Translation: CASSQGGISSGANVLTF.

This clonotype has more than one count but fewer than ten. The rearrangement uses TRBV10-3 and TRBJ2-3, with 9 bases matching TRBD2. The germline CDR1 and CDR2 sequences are ENHRY and SYGVKD. The CDR3 runs to 16 residues. The V segment lost 5 bases and the J segment 3 bases; nucleotides outside the gene matches: 9. The CDR3 sequence is CAISSGGAGGTDTQYF. CDR3 coding DNA: TGTGCCATCAGTTCCGGGGGAGCGGGAGGTACAGATACGCAGTATTTT.

This clonotype came up many times. The V gene is TRBV11-2, the J gene TRBJ2-5; 9 bases are shared with TRBD2. There are 19 residues in the CDR3. With 1 base clipped from V and 4 bases from J, the junction kept 16 bases outside the gene matches. Germline V gene lookup returns CDR1 SGHAT and CDR2 FQNNGV. The CDR3 coding sequence is TGTGCCAGCAGCTTAGGGGTGTGGAGCGGGAGGAGGAGAGGAGAGACCCAGTACTTC. Residues: CASSLGVWSGRRRGETQYF.